A single sample gave rise to the 13 T cell receptor delta chains below, sequenced in a study of gamma-delta T cells after stem cell transplantation. TCRdb redid clone calling on the RT-PCR reads using CATT. The data hold about 3,000 delta-chain clones, with approximately 2.6% observed a single time. Sequencing was carried out using gamma-delta T cells. Source of these receptors: a human donor. It is not recorded whose cells these are; they may come from a transplant donor.

This clone is medium-sized within its sample. V usage is TRDV1 and J usage is TRDJ1; D is possibly TRDD3 (6 bases). With 3 bases removed from V and 0 bases from J, the gap between germline ends came to 20 bases. The length of the CDR3 is 18 residues. CDR1 and CDR2 (germline): TSWWSYY, QGS. CDR3 coding DNA: TGTGCTCTTGGGGACCGAGAGATGTGGGGGCTGTACACCGATAAACTCATCTTT. It codes for CALGDREMWGLYTDKLIF.

The chain carries TRDV2 and TRDJ1; TRDD3 matches 8 bases. Losses at the gene ends were 3 bases for V and 2 bases for J; bases not matched to a gene: 7. This CDR3 has 15 amino acids. Germline V CDR1 and CDR2: GEAIGNYY, EKD. The CDR3 nucleotides read TGTGCCTGTGACGTGCTGGGGGAAAAAACCGATAAACTCATCTTT. Translation gives CACDVLGEKTDKLIF.

On this clone: Other DNA sequences in this specimen translate into the identical CDR3. The chain couples TRDV2 to TRDJ1, with D possibly being TRDD2 or TRDD3 (6 bases each). V was shortened by 0 bases and J by 1 base, with 32 bases between the two germline ends. The CDR3 is 22 amino acids. The germline CDR1 and CDR2 sequences are GEAIGNYY and EKD. In DNA, the CDR3 is TGTGCCTGTGACACCGTTGTGGGGGCGTCAAACCTTCCCCCCCAGACCACCGATAAACTCATCTTT. It translates to CACDTVVGASNLPPQTTDKLIF.

As regards this clone: TCRdb's listed protein matches a much larger clone and diverges from this DNA's translation at residue 10, likely through a read error; the protein shown comes from the DNA. This chain joins TRDV2 and TRDJ1, with TRDD3 as a possible D gene (6 bases). V lost 0 bases, J lost 4 bases, and 14 bases lay in between. Germline V gene sequence: CDR1 GEAIGNYY, CDR2 EKD. This CDR3 has 15 amino acids. The CDR3 spells CACDTVWGRVDKLIF. In DNA form, the CDR3 reads TGTGCCTGTGACACCGTCTGGGGACGGGTCGATAAACTCATCTTT.

In the case of this clone: A read error is possible here, since a much larger clone lies one base away. The chain links TRDV2 to TRDJ1; 11 bases agree with TRDD3. Germline values: CDR1 GEAIGNYY, CDR2 EKD. This CDR3 has 17 amino acids. DNA for the CDR3: TGTGCCTGTGACCCTATTGGTACTGGGGGATATTCCGATAAACCCATCTTT. It is translated as CACDPIGTGGYSDKPIF.

Notes on this clone: TCRdb's listed protein matches a much larger clone and diverges from this DNA's translation at residue 3, likely through a read error; the protein shown comes from the DNA. The chain links TRDV2 to TRDJ1; TRDD3 matches 9 bases. From germline, CDR1 is GEAIGNYY and CDR2 EKD. The CDR3 spans 14 residues. CDR3 sequence reads: CAYDSLGDSDKLIF. The DNA for the CDR3 is TGTGCCTATGACAGCCTGGGGGATTCCGATAAACTCATCTTT.

This clone was observed a handful of times. The translation of this DNA and the TCRdb protein of a much larger clone differ at residue 10, probably owing to a read error; the protein shown here is translated from the DNA. The V call is TRDV2, the J call TRDJ1; 8 nucleotides agree with TRDD3. Per the germline V gene, CDR1 is GEAIGNYY and CDR2 is EKD. Germline trimming cut 3 bases from V and 0 bases from J; bases unmatched to any gene: 14. There are 18 residues in the CDR3. CDR3 amino acids: CACDPLTGGLPYTDKLIF. The CDR3 coding sequence is TGTGCCTGTGACCCCCTTACTGGGGGTCTGCCTTACACCGATAAACTCATCTTT.

This clone was found a few times. TCRdb pairs this DNA with a much larger clone's protein that differs at residue 7, likely a read error; the protein shown was translated from the DNA. The V call is TRDV2, the J call TRDJ1; 9 bases map to TRDD3. Germline loops: CDR1 GEAIGNYY, CDR2 EKD. This CDR3 spans 20 amino acids. Germline trimming cut 0 bases from V and 0 bases from J; bases unmatched to any gene: 16. CDR3: CACDTAPRVLGDRYTDKLIF. As DNA, the CDR3 is TGTGCCTGTGACACCGCGCCTCGAGTACTGGGGGACCGGTACACCGATAAACTCATCTTT.

This clone has more than one count but fewer than ten. The amino acid sequence in TCRdb belongs to a much larger clone and departs from this DNA's translation at residue 8, likely a sequencing read error; the sequence shown is translated from the DNA. This chain connects TRDV2 to TRDJ1; TRDD3 matches at 9 bases. Looked up from germline, CDR1 is GEAIGNYY and CDR2 is EKD. CDR3 length: 15 residues. The V segment lost 3 bases and the J segment 1 base; nucleotides outside the gene matches: 5. CDR3 nucleotide sequence: TGTGCCTGTGACCCCTGGGGGATGAGCACCGATAAACTCATCTTT. Translated, it gives CACDPWGMSTDKLIF.

On this clone itself: With a far larger clone one base away, a read error is the likely cause. Other DNA sequences from this sample encode an identical CDR3 as well. J is TRDJ1 and V is TRDV2, with D unclear. The V gene's germline CDR1 is GEAIGNYY and CDR2 EKD. V shed 0 bases and J shed 0 bases, with 10 bases lying between them. CDR3 length equals 15 residues. This CDR3 is CACDTVGGNTDKLIF. The CDR3 DNA sequence: TGTGCCTGTGACACCGTTGGTGGGAACACCGATAAACTCATCTTT.

Comment on this clone: The protein that TCRdb holds for this DNA derives from a much larger clone and differs from the translated DNA at residue 12, which likely indicates a read error; the protein shown here is translated from the DNA. The chain recombines TRDV2 with TRDJ1, with D perhaps matching TRDD3 (5 bases). Germline V gene sequence: CDR1 GEAIGNYY, CDR2 EKD. Trimming shortened V by 0 bases and J by 0 bases, and 25 bases separated the two germline ends. The CDR3 loop spans 20 amino acids. CDR3 amino acids: CACDTVGQNPDTKYTDKLIF. CDR3 DNA: TGTGCCTGTGACACCGTCGGACAAAATCCAGATACCAAGTACACCGATAAACTCATCTTT.

This clone is medium-sized (0.01 to 0.1%) within its sample. The identical CDR3 is also encoded by other nucleotide sequences in the sample. This sequence joins TRDV2 and TRDJ3, with 12 bases matching TRDD3. CDR3 length: 22 residues. CDR1 and CDR2 from the germline V gene are GEAIGNYY and EKD. V shed 2 bases, J shed 0 bases, and the junction held 13 bases outside the gene matches. The CDR3 protein is CACDRVLGDTDKSSWDTRQMFF. The CDR3, as DNA: TGTGCCTGTGACAGAGTACTGGGGGATACCGATAAAAGCTCCTGGGACACCCGACAGATGTTTTTC.

In its sample, this clone was seen a few times. For this DNA, TCRdb reports the protein of a much larger clone, which diverges at residue 3, most likely from a read error; the protein presented here is translated directly from the DNA. V is TRDV2 and J is TRDJ1; weak D call: TRDD3 (6 bases). CDR3 length: 15 residues. Germline CDR1 GEAIGNYY, CDR2 EKD. CDR3 residues: CASDTVGGNTDKLIF. CDR3 coding DNA: TGTGCCAGTGACACCGTTGGGGGGAACACCGATAAACTCATCTTT.